The TCR beta chain described here comes from a study of technical replicates of blood from a few donors. Method: immunoSEQ multiplex PCR; TCRdb's copy keeps in-frame clones and lacks some. The table shows tens of thousands of clones, with 96% occurring only once. Trimming stripped 4 bases from V and 5 bases from J, with 14 bases between. Germline CDR1 and CDR2: MDHEN and SYDVKM. This CDR3 is 14 amino acids long. The specimen was T cells isolated from PBMCs. The genes are TRBV28 and TRBJ1-2; D may be TRBD1 (6 bases). The TCR sequence derives from a human donor in good health. DNA for the CDR3: TGTGCCAGCAGTTCCCCTCCAGGGACATATGGCTACACCTTC. Its protein product is CASSSPPGTYGYTF.